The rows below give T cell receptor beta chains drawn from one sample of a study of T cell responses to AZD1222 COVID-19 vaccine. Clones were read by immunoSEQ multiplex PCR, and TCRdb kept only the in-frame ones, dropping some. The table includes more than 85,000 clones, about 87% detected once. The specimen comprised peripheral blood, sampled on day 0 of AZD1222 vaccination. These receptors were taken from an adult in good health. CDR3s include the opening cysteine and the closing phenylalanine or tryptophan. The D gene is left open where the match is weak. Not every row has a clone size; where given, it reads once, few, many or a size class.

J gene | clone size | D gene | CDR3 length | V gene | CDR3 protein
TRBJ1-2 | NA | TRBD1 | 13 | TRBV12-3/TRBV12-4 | CASTVGTDYGYTF
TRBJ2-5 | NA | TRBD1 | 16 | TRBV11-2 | CASSSLGQGLVKTQYF
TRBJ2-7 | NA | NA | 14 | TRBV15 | CATSRLHRDYEQYF
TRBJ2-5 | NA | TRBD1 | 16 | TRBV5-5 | CASTYPGAGGSKTQYF
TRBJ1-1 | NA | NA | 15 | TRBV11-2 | CASSSLGRRNTEAFF
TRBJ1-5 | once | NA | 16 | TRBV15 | CATSSDVGYSNQPQHF
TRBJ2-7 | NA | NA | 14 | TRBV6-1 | CASSEVRDTYEQYF
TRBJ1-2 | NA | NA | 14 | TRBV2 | CASSVGGLNYGYTF
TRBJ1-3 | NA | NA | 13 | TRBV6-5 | CASNRNSGNTIYF
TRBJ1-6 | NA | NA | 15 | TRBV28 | CASSLHQSYNSPLHF
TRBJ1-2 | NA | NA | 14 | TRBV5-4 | CASSFRWLVYGYTF
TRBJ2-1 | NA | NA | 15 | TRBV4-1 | CASSRERNSYNEQFF
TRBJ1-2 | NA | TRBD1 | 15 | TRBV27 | CASSLSDRDGYGYTF
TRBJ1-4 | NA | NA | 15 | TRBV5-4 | CASSHSPQPNEKLFF
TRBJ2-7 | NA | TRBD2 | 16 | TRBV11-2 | CASSPTLGTSTYEQYF
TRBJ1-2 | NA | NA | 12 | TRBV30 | CAGGLGGYGYTF
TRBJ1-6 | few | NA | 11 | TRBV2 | CASRLGSPLHF